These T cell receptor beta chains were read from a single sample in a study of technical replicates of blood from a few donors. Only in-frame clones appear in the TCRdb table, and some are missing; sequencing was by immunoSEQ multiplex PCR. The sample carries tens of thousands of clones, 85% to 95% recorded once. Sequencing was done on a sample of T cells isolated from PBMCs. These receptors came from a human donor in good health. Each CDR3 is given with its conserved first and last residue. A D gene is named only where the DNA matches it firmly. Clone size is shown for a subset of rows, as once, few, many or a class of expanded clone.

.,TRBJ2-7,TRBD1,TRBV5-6,TGTGCCAGCAGCTATGGACAGGGTAGAAGAGACGAGCAGTACTTC,CASSYGQGRRDEQYF
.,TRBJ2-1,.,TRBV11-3,TGTGCCAGCAGGGAGCCCAGGGGAAATGAGCAGTTCTTC,CASREPRGNEQFF
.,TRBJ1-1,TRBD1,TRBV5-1,TGCGCCAGCAGCTTGAGGACAGGGAATTTGAACACTGAAGCTTTCTTT,CASSLRTGNLNTEAFF
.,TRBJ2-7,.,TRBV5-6,TGTGCCAGCAGATTCCTGGGGAGTTACGAGCAGTACTTC,CASRFLGSYEQYF
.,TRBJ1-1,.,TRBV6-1,TGTGCCAGCAGCATCAAGGGGTGGGGAGCTTTCTTT,CASSIKGWGAFF
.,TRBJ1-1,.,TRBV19,TGTGCCAGTAGCGATTTCCGGGGGGCGACTGAAGCTTTCTTT,CASSDFRGATEAFF
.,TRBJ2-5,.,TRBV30,TGTGCCTGGAAGCGGGAGACCCAGTACTTC,CAWKRETQYF
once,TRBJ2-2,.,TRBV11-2,TGTGCCAGCAGCCAACCTTTATTCGGGGGGCTAGGGACCGGGGAGCTGTTTTTT,CASSQPLFGGLGTGELFF
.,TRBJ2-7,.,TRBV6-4,TGTGCCAGCAGATTCTCCGGGACTCCCTACGAGCAGTACTTC,CASRFSGTPYEQYF
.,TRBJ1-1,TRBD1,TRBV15,TGTGCCACCAGCTATTCTAGGGGGCTGAGGACTGAAGCTTTCTTT,CATSYSRGLRTEAFF
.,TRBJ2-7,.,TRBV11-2,TGTGCCAGCAGCAAAGACAGGATATCCTACGAGCAGTACTTC,CASSKDRISYEQYF
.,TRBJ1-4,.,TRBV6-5,TGTGCCAGCACCATAGGTGTGGGGCATGAAAAACTGTTTTTT,CASTIGVGHEKLFF
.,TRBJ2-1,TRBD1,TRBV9,TGTGCCAGCAGCGTAGCAGGGGGACAGGCCTCCAATGAGCAGTTCTTC,CASSVAGGQASNEQFF
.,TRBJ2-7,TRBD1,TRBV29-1,TGCAGCGTTATGTATAAGGGGACAGGTTCGTCCGAGCAGTACTTC,CSVMYKGTGSSEQYF
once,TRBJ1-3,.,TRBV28,TGTGCCAGCAGTTTGGGGGCGGGAAACACCATATATTTT,CASSLGAGNTIYF
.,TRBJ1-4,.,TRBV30,TGTGCCTGGAGTTCTACCAGGGCAGGGTTTGAAAAACTGTTTTTT,CAWSSTRAGFEKLFF
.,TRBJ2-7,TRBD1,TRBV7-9,TGTGCCAGCAGCCAACAGGGGACCCCCTTGGGCGAGCAGTACTTC,CASSQQGTPLGEQYF
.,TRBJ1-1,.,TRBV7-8,TGTGCCAGCAGCTGGGACGGAGGGACTGAAGCTTTCTTT,CASSWDGGTEAFF
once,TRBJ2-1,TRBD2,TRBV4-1,TGCGCCAGCAGCCAATTGGGTCGGCGGGAGCGGGGGGATGAGCAGTTCTTC,CASSQLGRRERGDEQFF
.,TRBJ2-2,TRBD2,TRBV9,TGTGCCAGCAGCGCGGGACTAGCGGACACCGGGGAGCTGTTTTTT,CASSAGLADTGELFF
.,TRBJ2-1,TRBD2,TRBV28,TGTGCCAGCAGTTTCTCTGCGGGAGGTGGGAATGAGCAGTTCTTC,CASSFSAGGGNEQFF
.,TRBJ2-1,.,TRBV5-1,TGCGCCAGCAGCTTGGCCAAACTAACGGAGCAGTTCTTC,CASSLAKLTEQFF
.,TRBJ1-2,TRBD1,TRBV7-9,TGTGCCAGCAGCTCCGGGACAGGGGGAACTGGGGGCTATGGCTACACCTTC,CASSSGTGGTGGYGYTF
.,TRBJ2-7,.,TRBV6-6,TGTGCCAGCAGCCCAGACTACGAGCAGTACTTC,CASSPDYEQYF
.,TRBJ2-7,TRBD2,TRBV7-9,TGTGCCAGCAGCTTAGGTTGGACTAGATCCTACGAGCAGTACTTC,CASSLGWTRSYEQYF
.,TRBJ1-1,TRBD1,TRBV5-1,TGCGCCAGCAGCCCCGGATACAGGGGATTGATGAACACTGAAGCTTTCTTT,CASSPGYRGLMNTEAFF
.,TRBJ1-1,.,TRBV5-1,TGCGCCAGCAACTCGGGGGGGTTGAGGACTGAAGCTTTCTTT,CASNSGGLRTEAFF
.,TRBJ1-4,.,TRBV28,TGTGCCAGCGGACTGGGGGGAACTAATGAAAAACTGTTTTTT,CASGLGGTNEKLFF
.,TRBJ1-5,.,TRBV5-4,TGTGCCAGCAGTGGAGCAGGGACTCATAGCAATCAGCCCCAGCATTTT,CASSGAGTHSNQPQHF
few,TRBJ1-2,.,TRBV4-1,TGCGCCAGCAGCCAAGAAGGGGCAGCCTATGGCTACACCTTC,CASSQEGAAYGYTF